This T cell receptor beta chain was obtained from a study of Ad26.COV2.S vaccination and SARS-CoV-2 variants. Study-level findings and limits: After vaccination, reports described spike-specific CD8+ and CD4+ T cell responses as showing substantial breadth. Similar non-spike TCR breadth was seen in vaccine and placebo recipients.

The V gene's germline CDR1 is SGHNT and CDR2 YYREEE (reference sequence). The CDR3 is 12 residues long. The V gene end was trimmed by 4 bases and the J gene end by 5 bases; junction bases not matched to a gene: 2. This clone was counted once. What it binds is unknown. Regarding treatment: approximately 18 received Ad26.COV2.S at low or high dose, single or two shots; several received placebo; per-sample allocation not given. Sampling was done on day 63 after the first vaccine or placebo injection. In Boston, the donor was an adult between 18-55 years of age. Here immunoSEQ multiplex PCR was the method, and the copy in TCRdb shows in-frame clones only, minus some. This repertoire shows 350,000 to 450,000 clones, roughly 90% found once; its top ten account for 1.9%.

The sample consisted of peripheral blood, taken in a trial of Ad26.COV2.S vaccine versus placebo. The source of this sequence is a person between 18 and 60 years old who received the Ad26.COV2.S COVID-19 vaccine or a placebo. The V and J genes are TRBV5-4 and TRBJ1-2, with 7 bases identical to TRBD1. The CDR3 reads CASSQGQYGYTF. The CDR3 coding sequence is TGTGCCAGCAGCCAGGGACAGTATGGCTACACCTTC.